The 16 T cell receptor beta chains below all came from one sample that was sequenced in a study of cytomegalovirus exposure and HLA in healthy donors. This table comes from immunoSEQ multiplex PCR, and its TCRdb copy is limited to in-frame clones, with some not included. Here the sample spans more than 130,000 clones, around 90% being singletons. The sequenced sample was PBMCs. These receptors all stem from a woman younger than 35 in good health and CMV-seropositive.

This sequence joins TRBV7-9 and TRBJ2-1; 9 bases align to TRBD1. With 4 bases clipped from V and 10 bases from J, the junction kept 11 bases outside the gene matches. CDR3 length: 15 amino acids. The V gene's germline CDR1 is SEHNR and CDR2 FQNEAQ (reference sequence). This chain's CDR3 is CASSSGTGFLGEQFF. The CDR3 DNA sequence: TGTGCCAGCAGCTCCGGGACAGGGTTCCTGGGGGAGCAGTTCTTC.

This clone was observed a few times. The V call is TRBV11-2, the J call TRBJ1-4; 8 nucleotides match TRBD1. CDR3 length equals 15 residues. The ends lost 3 bases at V and 5 bases at J; junction bases unmatched: 5. Germline CDR1 SGHAT, CDR2 FQNNGV. The CDR3 DNA follows: TGTGCCAGCAGCTTTCAGGGGGCCCCAAATGAAAAACTGTTTTTT. Translation: CASSFQGAPNEKLFF.

This sequence joins TRBV28 and TRBJ1-6; 11 nucleotides match TRBD1. Looked up from germline, CDR1 is MDHEN and CDR2 is SYDVKM. This CDR3 is 15 amino acids long. V shed 6 bases and J 6 bases; nucleotides not matched to a gene: 4. The CDR3 region is CASSRGTGGNSPLHF. The CDR3 bases are TGTGCCAGCAGCCGTGGGACAGGGGGTAATTCACCCCTCCACTTT. Filled out from reference TRBV28 and TRBJ1-6, the complete variable domain reads DVKVTQSSRYLVKRTGEKVFLECVQDMDHENMFWYRQDPGLGLRLIYFSYDVKMKEKGDIPEGYSVSREKKERFSLILESASTNQTSMYLCASSRGTGGNSPLHFGNGTRLTVT.

The chain is built from TRBV4-2 and TRBJ2-1, with 10 bases identical to TRBD2. The CDR3 sequence is 15 residues long. Germline V gene data show CDR1 as LGHNA and CDR2 as YNFKEQ. After removal of 0 bases from V and 8 bases from J, the junction contained 4 bases not matched to a gene. This CDR3 is CASSQEAGGGYEQFF. The CDR3 DNA reads TGTGCCAGCAGCCAAGAAGCGGGAGGGGGGTATGAGCAGTTCTTC.

The gene calls are TRBV5-1 and TRBJ1-1; D is possibly TRBD1 (5 bases). CDR3 length: 14 amino acids. Between the trimmed V and J ends, which lost 4 bases and 4 bases, there was a span of 14 bases. Germline V gene sequence: CDR1 SGHRS, CDR2 YFSETQ. The CDR3 region is CASSSDPGATEAFF. The CDR3 DNA reads TGCGCCAGCAGCAGCGACCCTGGGGCCACTGAAGCTTTCTTT.

This chain uses TRBV19 with TRBJ2-2, with D perhaps matching TRBD1 (6 bases). The germline V and J ends were trimmed by 2 bases and 6 bases, with 10 bases remaining between them. Germline CDR1 is LNHDA and CDR2 is SQIVND (reference sequence). There are 14 residues in the CDR3. This chain's CDR3 is CASSIYKGAGELFF. CDR3 nucleotide sequence: TGTGCCAGTAGTATATACAAGGGGGCCGGGGAGCTGTTTTTT.

The rearrangement links TRBV12-5 to TRBJ2-1, with 8 positions matching TRBD2. This CDR3 is built from 17 residues. With 7 bases clipped from V and 3 bases from J, the junction kept 14 bases outside the gene matches. Germline CDR1 is LGHNT and CDR2 is FRNRAP. The CDR3 protein is CASAWGLAGKVYNEQFF. The CDR3 DNA sequence: TGTGCTAGTGCCTGGGGGTTAGCGGGAAAGGTCTACAATGAGCAGTTCTTC.

V gene TRBV27 combines with J gene TRBJ2-2, with 11 bases that match TRBD1. Germline V gene data show CDR1 as MNHEY and CDR2 as SMNVEV (reference sequence). The CDR3 extends over 15 amino acids. Losses at the gene ends were 9 bases for V and 5 bases for J; bases not matched to a gene: 8. The CDR3 loop reads CASSGTGGYTGELFF. DNA for the CDR3: TGTGCCAGTTCGGGGACAGGGGGGTATACCGGGGAGCTGTTTTTT.

V usage is TRBV4-1 and J usage is TRBJ2-3, with D possibly matching TRBD1 (6 bases). The germline V and J ends were trimmed by 0 bases and 2 bases, with 12 bases remaining between them. The CDR3 length is 16 residues. Germline CDR1 MGHRA, CDR2 YSYEKL. CDR3 amino acids: CASSQDRQGPTDTQYF. The CDR3 DNA reads TGCGCCAGCAGCCAAGATAGGCAGGGGCCCACAGATACGCAGTATTTT.

The chain has TRBV29-1 and TRBJ1-6; D possibly corresponds to TRBD1 (5 bases). V was trimmed by 4 bases and J by 9 bases, leaving 16 bases between them. The CDR3 has 14 amino acids. Germline V gene sequence: CDR1 SQVTM, CDR2 ANQGSEA. CDR3 sequence reads: CSVAVAGRTSPLHF. The CDR3, as DNA: TGCAGCGTTGCCGTGGCAGGGAGGACTTCACCCCTCCACTTT.

The rearrangement links TRBV28 to TRBJ1-3, with unresolved D. Deletions cut 8 bases from V and 0 bases from J, with 17 bases between. CDR1 is MDHEN and CDR2 is SYDVKM in the germline V gene. The CDR3 spans 16 residues. The CDR3 nucleotides read TGTGCCAGCGCTCCCACCGGGGTATACTCTGGAAACACCATATATTTT. Translated: CASAPTGVYSGNTIYF.

This clone was detected once. The chain has TRBV19 and TRBJ2-3, with 12 bases fitting TRBD2. CDR1 and CDR2 from the germline V gene are LNHDA and SQIVND (reference sequence). The CDR3 consists of 16 residues. Trimming took 5 bases from V and 2 from J; bases not matched to a gene: 5. The CDR3 protein is CASSVLAGGNTDTQYF. Written as DNA, the CDR3 is TGTGCCAGTAGTGTCCTAGCGGGGGGGAACACAGATACGCAGTATTTT. Full variable domain (remainder filled in from reference TRBV19 and TRBJ2-3): DGGITQSPKYLFRKEGQNVTLSCEQNLNHDAMYWYRQDPGQGLRLIYYSQIVNDFQKGDIAEGYSVSREKKESFPLTVTSAQKNPTAFYLCASSVLAGGNTDTQYFGPGTRLTVL.

The CDR3 sequence: CASSLGQGVNYGYTF. CDR3 DNA: TGTGCCAGCAGCTTAGGACAGGGGGTCAACTATGGCTACACCTTC. The chain joins TRBV11-2 to TRBJ1-2; 9 bases align to TRBD1. In germline, CDR1 is SGHAT, CDR2 FQNNGV. This CDR3 comprises 15 residues. V shed 1 base and J 2 bases; nucleotides not matched to a gene: 2.

This chain joins TRBV15 and TRBJ1-1, with a tentative D call TRBD1 (6 bases). Trimming left V 0 bases short and J 6 bases short, with 11 bases between. The CDR3 is made up of 14 amino acids. The germline gives CDR1 LNHNV, CDR2 YYDKDF (reference sequence). CDR3 region: CATSREGGGAEAFF. CDR3 sequence (DNA): TGTGCCACCAGCAGAGAAGGGGGTGGGGCTGAAGCTTTCTTT.

The chain couples TRBV4-1 to TRBJ1-5; D uncertain. CDR1 is MGHRA and CDR2 is YSYEKL in the germline V gene. CDR3 length: 14 residues. With 0 bases removed from V and 6 bases from J, the gap between germline ends came to 9 bases. CDR3 nucleotide sequence: TGCGCCAGCAGCCAAGATTCCAGTGGTCAGCCCCAGCATTTT. Protein sequence: CASSQDSSGQPQHF.

The chain combines TRBV19 with TRBJ2-1; the match to TRBD1 covers 8 bases. J gave up 4 bases and V 6 bases, and 5 bases lay outside the gene matches. The CDR3 runs 14 residues. Germline V lookup: CDR1 LNHDA, CDR2 SQIVND (reference sequence). CDR3 in DNA: TGTGCCAGTAGCGACAGGGGAGGATACAATGAGCAGTTCTTC. Amino acids: CASSDRGGYNEQFF. Looking up the rest from reference TRBV19 and TRBJ2-1 gives the full variable domain: DGGITQSPKYLFRKEGQNVTLSCEQNLNHDAMYWYRQDPGQGLRLIYYSQIVNDFQKGDIAEGYSVSREKKESFPLTVTSAQKNPTAFYLCASSDRGGYNEQFFGPGTRLTVL.